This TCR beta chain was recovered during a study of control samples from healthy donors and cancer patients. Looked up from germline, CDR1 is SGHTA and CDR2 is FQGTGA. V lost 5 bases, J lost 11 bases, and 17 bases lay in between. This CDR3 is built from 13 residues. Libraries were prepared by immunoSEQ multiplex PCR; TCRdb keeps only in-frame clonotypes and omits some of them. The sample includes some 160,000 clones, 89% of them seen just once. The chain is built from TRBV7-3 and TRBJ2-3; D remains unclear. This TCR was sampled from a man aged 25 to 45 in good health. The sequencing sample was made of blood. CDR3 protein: CASSTSGLRMQYF. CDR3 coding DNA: TGTGCCAGCAGCACCTCCGGGCTAAGGATGCAGTATTTT.